The 26 T cell receptor beta chains in this list originate from one sample, sequenced in a study of radiation and T cells in renal cell carcinoma. Time point specified: blood 2 weeks post-SBRT. Specified treatment: 15 Gy SBRT to primary tumor, nephrectomy 4 weeks later. Clones were sequenced by immunoSEQ multiplex PCR, and TCRdb holds only the in-frame ones, with some missing. The sample comprises some 150,000 clones, approximately 86% of which are singletons, and roughly 13% rests with the top ten. This material consisted of blood, taken from a patient whose treatment included radiotherapy and nephrectomy. The source is a woman aged 45-60 years with renal cell carcinoma.

The gene calls are TRBV12-5 and TRBJ1-4; D uncertain. The CDR3 runs to 15 residues. Per the germline V gene, CDR1 is LGHNT and CDR2 is FRNRAP. The germline V and J ends were trimmed by 7 bases and 4 bases, with 16 bases remaining between them. CDR3 in amino acids: CASDSGEGFNEKLFF. CDR3 sequence (DNA): TGTGCTAGTGATTCCGGCGAGGGATTTAATGAAAAACTGTTTTTT.

The chain couples TRBV7-3 to TRBJ2-3; tentative D call: TRBD2 (6 bases). This CDR3 spans 15 amino acids. Germline CDR1 SGHTA, CDR2 FQGTGA. Trimming stripped 5 bases from V and 4 bases from J, with 16 bases between. CDR3 in DNA: TGTGCCAGCAGCGCCGCGGGGAGGCGCGCAGATACGCAGTATTTT. Amino acid sequence: CASSAAGRRADTQYF.

The chain has TRBV6-5 and TRBJ1-6; D is possibly TRBD1 (5 bases). V was trimmed by 0 bases and J by 5 bases, leaving 8 bases between them. Germline V gives CDR1 MNHEY, CDR2 SVGAGI. The CDR3 is made up of 15 amino acids. CDR3 nucleotides: TGTGCCAGCAGTTACTCGCGGGGACATAATTCACCCCTCCACTTT. It encodes CASSYSRGHNSPLHF.

The chain links TRBV10-1 to TRBJ1-1; no clear D. Germline CDR1 reads WNHNN; CDR2 reads SYGVQD (reference sequence). The CDR3 consists of 12 residues. V was shortened by 6 bases and J by 4 bases, with 9 bases between the two germline ends. The CDR3 nucleotides are TGCGCCAGCAGCCCGTCTGGCACTGAAGCTTTCTTT. It codes for CASSPSGTEAFF.

This chain links TRBV7-2 with TRBJ1-1, with no clear D. The V gene lost 4 bases and the J gene lost 0 bases, with 9 bases spanning the gap. This CDR3 contains 14 residues. Germline V gives CDR1 SGHTA, CDR2 FQGNSA. The CDR3 loop is CASSSLFMNTEAFF. As DNA, the CDR3 is TGTGCCAGCAGCTCCCTCTTTATGAACACTGAAGCTTTCTTT.

Regarding this clone: Other DNA sequences of this sample code for an identical CDR3. Written as DNA, the CDR3 is TGTGCCTGGAGTGTAGGGATAGGGGGCAATCAGCCCCAGCATTTT. Translated: CAWSVGIGGNQPQHF. The chain recombines TRBV30 with TRBJ1-5; TRBD1 might be the D (5 bases). CDR1 and CDR2 (germline): GTSNPN, SVGIG (reference sequence). The CDR3 extends over 15 amino acids. The V and J ends lost 0 bases and 2 bases respectively, with 11 bases between them.

The chain employs TRBV27 and TRBJ2-2; 11 positions agree with TRBD2. This CDR3 has 16 amino acids. CDR1 and CDR2 (germline): MNHEY, SMNVEV (reference sequence). J lost 0 bases, V lost 8 bases, and 5 bases had no gene match. The CDR3 reads CASGPGLAANTGELFF. For the CDR3, the DNA is TGTGCCAGCGGCCCGGGACTAGCGGCGAACACCGGGGAGCTGTTTTTT.

The genes are TRBV7-2 and TRBJ1-3; 7 bases match TRBD1. Germline CDR1 and CDR2: SGHTA and FQGNSA. The CDR3 runs 16 residues. Losses at the gene ends were 4 bases for V and 0 bases for J; bases not matched to a gene: 6. This CDR3 is CASSSSAGGSGNTIYF. CDR3 coding DNA: TGTGCCAGCAGCTCCTCTGCAGGGGGCTCTGGAAACACCATATATTTT. The variable domain in full, completed from reference TRBV7-2 and TRBJ1-3, reads GAGVSQSPSNKVTEKGKDVELRCDPISGHTALYWYRQSLGQGLEFLIYFQGNSAPDKSGLPSDRFSAERTGGSVSTLTIQRTQQEDSAVYLCASSSSAGGSGNTIYFGEGSWLTVV.

The chain uses TRBV5-4 and TRBJ1-4, with D possibly being TRBD1 (6 bases). The CDR3 has 15 amino acids. From germline, CDR1 is SGHNT and CDR2 YYREEE (reference sequence). The V end lost 7 bases, the J end lost 2 bases, and 15 bases lay between the germline ends. The CDR3 bases are TGTGCCAGCTCCGGGGGAGGACAGACTAATGAAAAACTGTTTTTT. This codes for CASSGGGQTNEKLFF.

This sequence joins TRBV30 and TRBJ2-5, with no clear D. V was cut by 0 bases and J by 5 bases, with 4 bases left in between. The CDR3 is 11 amino acids. Germline assignment: CDR1 GTSNPN and CDR2 SVGIG (reference sequence). The DNA of the CDR3 is TGTGCCTGGAGTGTCCAGGAGACCCAGTACTTC. Protein sequence: CAWSVQETQYF.

The V gene is TRBV6-1, the J gene TRBJ1-1, with D perhaps TRBD1 (5 bases). V lost 5 bases and J lost 5, with 12 bases in between. The CDR3 length is 13 residues. CDR1 and CDR2 from the germline V gene are MNHNS and SASEGT. CDR3 loop: CASSPGRGTEAFF. The CDR3 coding sequence is TGTGCCAGCAGTCCAGGACGGGGGACTGAAGCTTTCTTT.

This chain uses TRBV5-1 with TRBJ1-3; D is perhaps TRBD1 (5 bases). The length of the CDR3 is 14 residues. Trimming removed 4 bases at V and 2 bases at J, with 10 bases between. Germline CDR1 is SGHRS and CDR2 is YFSETQ. In DNA form, the CDR3 reads TGCGCCAGCAGCCTTGGGACCACTGGAAACACCATATATTTT. Its protein is CASSLGTTGNTIYF.

The V gene is TRBV11-3, the J gene TRBJ2-7; 9 bases line up with TRBD1. This CDR3 is 13 amino acids long. Per germline, CDR1 SGHNT and CDR2 YENEEA. With V trimmed by 5 bases and J by 4 bases, 3 bases remained unmatched. The CDR3 sequence is CASSPQGAYEQYF. CDR3 DNA: TGTGCCAGCAGCCCACAGGGGGCTTACGAGCAGTACTTC. The whole variable domain, remainder taken from reference TRBV11-3 and TRBJ2-7, is EAGVVQSPRYKIIEKKQPVAFWCNPISGHNTLYWYLQNLGQGPELLIRYENEEAVDDSQLPKDRFSAERLKGVDSTLKIQPAELGDSAVYLCASSPQGAYEQYFGPGTRLTVT.

The chain recombines TRBV19 with TRBJ1-1; unclear D gene. Deletions cut 7 bases from V and 4 bases from J, with 16 bases between. CDR3 length equals 14 residues. The germline V gene encodes CDR1 LNHDA and CDR2 SQIVND (reference sequence). DNA for the CDR3: TGTGCCAGTACGATCCTGGCGGGGAGCACTGAAGCTTTCTTT. Translating gives CASTILAGSTEAFF.

The count of this clone is one. The V call is TRBV18, the J call TRBJ1-2, with D possibly TRBD1 on 6 matching bases. The CDR3 consists of 14 residues. Between the trimmed V and J ends, which lost 0 bases and 6 bases, there was a span of 11 bases. Germline V lookup: CDR1 KGHSH, CDR2 LQKENI. CDR3 DNA sequence: TGTGCCAGCTCACCACCATGGGGGGGCAATGGCTACACCTTC. Protein sequence: CASSPPWGGNGYTF.

J is TRBJ1-2 and V is TRBV6-1, with D perhaps TRBD1 (6 bases). Germline CDR1 MNHNS, CDR2 SASEGT. This CDR3 comprises 12 residues. Trimming pared 5 bases from V and 8 bases from J, leaving 12 bases between. In DNA form, the CDR3 reads TGTGCCAGCAGTTTACAGGGTGTGGGCTACACCTTC. Translating it yields CASSLQGVGYTF.

This chain joins TRBV10-2 and TRBJ1-1; a possible D gene is TRBD1 (5 bases). The CDR3 covers 12 residues. Germline CDR1 reads WSHSY; CDR2 reads SAAADI. The V gene lost 6 bases and the J gene lost 1 base, with 6 bases spanning the gap. CDR3 DNA sequence: TGCGCCAGCAGAGACAGGAACACTGAAGCTTTCTTT. Translating it yields CASRDRNTEAFF.

The gene calls are TRBV30 and TRBJ1-2; possible D gene TRBD1, 5 bases. Germline CDR1 reads GTSNPN; CDR2 reads SVGIG (reference sequence). The V and J ends lost 4 bases and 1 base respectively, with 13 bases between them. CDR3 length equals 14 residues. CDR3 loop: CAWTRDRINYGYTF. The CDR3 DNA follows: TGTGCCTGGACCCGGGACCGCATTAACTATGGCTACACCTTC.

This chain uses TRBV7-9 with TRBJ2-4; the match to TRBD1 covers 8 bases. The V segment lost 4 bases and the J segment 16 bases; nucleotides outside the gene matches: 9. Looked up from germline, CDR1 is SEHNR and CDR2 is FQNEAQ (reference sequence). This CDR3 is 12 amino acids long. The CDR3 loop is CASSYPGQVVYF. CDR3 DNA: TGTGCCAGCAGCTACCCGGGACAGGTCGTATACTTC. Full variable domain (outside the CDR3, taken from reference TRBV7-9 and TRBJ2-4): DTGVSQNPRHKITKRGQNVTFRCDPISEHNRLYWYRQTLGQGPEFLTYFQNEAQLEKSRLLSDRFSAERPKGSFSTLEIQRTEQGDSAMYLCASSYPGQVVYFGAGTRLSVL.

This sequence joins TRBV12-2 and TRBJ1-4. TRBV12-2 corresponds to a pseudogene. The CDR3 is 16 amino acids. CDR3 amino acids: CASRLALSATNEKLFF. The CDR3 DNA sequence: TGTGCAAGTCGCTTAGCCCTGTCTGCAACTAATGAAAAACTGTTTTTT.

The chain joins TRBV9 to TRBJ2-2, with 7 positions matching TRBD1. Germline CDR1 and CDR2: SGDLS and YYNGEE. The CDR3 extends over 16 amino acids. V was pared by 0 bases and J by 0 bases, with 2 bases of the junction left unmatched. As DNA, the CDR3 is TGTGCCAGCAGCGTAGAGACAGGGACGAACACCGGGGAGCTGTTTTTT. Translation gives CASSVETGTNTGELFF.

CDR3 protein: CASSVPSGKQFF. The CDR3 DNA reads TGCGCCAGCAGCGTACCGTCGGGGAAGCAGTTCTTC. The gene calls are TRBV5-1 and TRBJ2-1, with a tentative D call TRBD2 (5 bases). The germline V and J ends were trimmed by 4 bases and 11 bases, with 13 bases remaining between them. CDR1 and CDR2 (germline): SGHRS, YFSETQ. CDR3 size: 12 residues.

The chain is built from TRBV6-5 and TRBJ2-1; TRBD1 or TRBD2 may be the D gene (5 bases each). The CDR3 extends over 15 amino acids. Germline CDR1 is MNHEY and CDR2 is SVGAGI. V was clipped by 0 bases and J by 9 bases, with 15 bases between them. The chain's CDR3 is CASSYSPGPGREQFF. The CDR3 coding sequence is TGTGCCAGCAGTTACTCGCCAGGGCCGGGGCGTGAGCAGTTCTTC.

V usage is TRBV2 and J usage is TRBJ2-1; TRBD1 agrees at 8 bases. The trim removed 6 bases at V and 8 bases at J, leaving 15 bases unmatched. This CDR3 region has 16 residues. Per the germline V gene, CDR1 is SNHLY and CDR2 is FYNNEI. CDR3 DNA: TGTGCCAGCAGGCCCTACCAGGGGGCAATCCGGGATGAGCAGTTCTTC. Translation: CASRPYQGAIRDEQFF.

The J gene is TRBJ1-2, the V gene TRBV2, with 7 bases fitting TRBD1. Germline V lookup: CDR1 SNHLY, CDR2 FYNNEI. CDR3 length equals 15 residues. V gave up 2 bases and J gave up 5 bases; unmatched junction bases: 8. In nucleotides, the CDR3 is TGTGCCAGCAGTGAATTGGCAGGGGGGCGGTATGGCTACACCTTC. Encoded protein: CASSELAGGRYGYTF.

This chain connects TRBV7-9 to TRBJ1-1; D perhaps matches TRBD1 (6 bases). Germline values: CDR1 SEHNR, CDR2 FQNEAQ (reference sequence). CDR3 length equals 13 residues. Trimming removed 3 bases from V and 4 bases from J, with 9 bases in between. CDR3 residues: CASSFQGSTEAFF. CDR3 sequence (DNA): TGTGCCAGCAGCTTTCAGGGGAGCACTGAAGCTTTCTTT.